Listed below are T cell receptor beta chains from one sample, sequenced in a study of cytomegalovirus exposure and HLA in healthy donors. Clones were sequenced by immunoSEQ multiplex PCR, and TCRdb holds only the in-frame ones, with some missing. There are about 190,000 clones in the sample; 65% to 85% occur only once, and 4.5% to 7.5% lies in the top ten. Sequenced material: PBMCs. These receptors were obtained from a woman aged 25 to 39 in good health and CMV-seropositive. CDR3s include the opening cysteine and the closing phenylalanine or tryptophan.

CASSELGQGVNEQFF	TRBJ2-1	TRBV10-1
CASSLQGAEAFF	TRBJ1-1	TRBV5-1
CASSRRGQAATNEKLFF	TRBJ1-4	TRBV27
CASREDRVEGYTF	TRBJ1-2	TRBV6-1
CASTRLAFSYNEQFF	TRBJ2-1	TRBV4-2
CASSAAGGSPPREQFF	TRBJ2-1	TRBV28
CAIGTSGGDNPGTDTQYF	TRBJ2-3	TRBV10-1
CASSPGTGVDYGYTF	TRBJ1-2	TRBV18
CASSLRLAGGANTGELFF	TRBJ2-2	TRBV5-1
CSPTRPGSYNEQFF	TRBJ2-1	TRBV29-1